The T cell receptor (beta chain) described here comes from a study of regulatory T cells in long-lasting Graves disease. Whole-study results and caveats: TRBV28, TRBJ1-2 and TRBJ2-5 emerged as the favored segments in persistent disease.

The V gene lost 6 bases and the J gene lost 0 bases, with 21 bases spanning the gap. There are 18 residues in the CDR3. Germline V CDR1 and CDR2: MNHNS, SASEGT. The time point here: newly diagnosed GD, antithyroid drugs for less than 3 months. Making the TCR library involved RNA that had been extracted from PBMCs. This clonotype was picked up many times. The antigen is undetermined. Both iRepertoire HTBI primers and Arm-PCR of CDR3 regions were used to build the TCR beta libraries. A single record per CDR3 protein comes from TCRdb applying MiXCR to the multiplex PCR reads. The table shows about 240,000 distinct CDR3 sequences, with around 20% occurring only once.

The receptor was isolated from a female donor with Graves disease. The sample in question was peripheral blood mononuclear cells (PBMCs), obtained at new diagnosis, from a patient treated with antithyroid drugs. The chain links TRBV6-1 to TRBJ1-5; no reliable D call. This CDR3 reads CASSPRGVLSVSNQPQHF. The CDR3 coding sequence is TGTGCCAGCAGCCCCCGGGGAGTCTTATCGGTTAGCAATCAGCCCCAGCATTTT.